This T cell receptor beta chain stems from a study of cytomegalovirus exposure and HLA in healthy donors. Study-level points and caveats: As a later analysis revealed, the rate of TCR association differed by HLA locus, with DRB1 most and HLA-C fewest. The availability of immune exposure information extended only to CMV serostatus. TCR beta chains numbering more than 150 were designated cytomegalovirus-associated.

Amplification used 60 Vbeta primers and 13 Jbeta primers. Assay: immunoSEQ multiplex PCR; the TCRdb copy retains only in-frame clones and omits some. In the table there are 130,000 to 150,000 clones, 60% to 85% of which are singletons. Points on this clone: The antigen remains unidentified.

This sequence was found in a young man in good health and CMV-seronegative. Sequences were obtained from PBMCs.

In nucleotides, the CDR3 is TGTGCCAGCTCATCGACAGTCTCCTACGAGCAGTACTTC. It translates to CASSSTVSYEQYF. The chain uses TRBV18 and TRBJ2-7, with D tentatively TRBD1 (5 bases). The CDR3 is made up of 13 amino acids. Germline CDR1 KGHSH, CDR2 LQKENI. The V gene lost 5 bases and the J gene lost 0 bases, with 8 bases spanning the gap.